The 16 T cell receptor beta chains listed next were all sequenced from one sample in a study of blood T cell repertoires in COVID-19. The method was immunoSEQ multiplex PCR; TCRdb's version includes in-frame clones alone and lacks a portion of them. The sample has nearly 350,000 clones, roughly nine tenths seen once; the top ten hold about 0.93%. Sequenced: PBMCs or T cells enriched from blood (not recorded which). The source is a young woman who had recovered from COVID-19.

The chain recombines TRBV5-4 with TRBJ2-3; 7 bases are a match to TRBD1. There are 14 residues in the CDR3. Per germline, CDR1 SGHNT and CDR2 YYREEE (reference sequence). Trimming at V came to 3 bases and at J to 3 bases, leaving 4 bases not matched to a gene. DNA for the CDR3: TGTGCCAGCAGCTCCCGACAGGGTACAGATACGCAGTATTTT. The encoded protein is CASSSRQGTDTQYF.

The genes are TRBV7-9 and TRBJ1-2; TRBD1 matches 7 bases. The CDR3 has 16 amino acids. Germline V gives CDR1 SEHNR, CDR2 FQNEAQ (reference sequence). V trimming: 5 bases; J trimming: 8 bases; junction bases outside the gene matches: 17. The CDR3: CASSLRRSGGMWGYTF. The CDR3 region has the DNA TGTGCCAGCAGCCTCAGAAGATCAGGGGGAATGTGGGGCTACACCTTC.

This clone was detected once. The genes are TRBV7-9 and TRBJ2-2; D unresolved. Trimming removed 1 base from V and 2 bases from J, with 8 bases in between. Germline loops: CDR1 SEHNR, CDR2 FQNEAQ (reference sequence). The CDR3 is 15 residues long. Here the CDR3 reads CASSLDPGNTGELFF. The DNA for the CDR3 is TGTGCCAGCAGCTTAGATCCAGGCAACACCGGGGAGCTGTTTTTT.

V is TRBV5-4 and J is TRBJ2-2; 13 bases agree with TRBD2. The CDR3 is 17 amino acids. The ends lost 4 bases at V and 6 bases at J; junction bases unmatched: 9. The V gene's germline CDR1 is SGHNT and CDR2 YYREEE (reference sequence). This chain's CDR3 is CASSPGTSGVPPGELFF. DNA for the CDR3: TGTGCCAGCAGCCCCGGGACTAGCGGGGTCCCTCCCGGGGAGCTGTTTTTT.

Only a few counts were recorded for this clone. The V call is TRBV5-6, the J call TRBJ2-7, with 12 nucleotides matching TRBD2. The V gene end was trimmed by 0 bases and the J gene end by 6 bases; junction bases not matched to a gene: 4. CDR1 SGHDT and CDR2 YYEEEE come from the germline V gene. This CDR3 has 15 residues. CDR3 residues: CASSLAGLAGSEQYF. In DNA, the CDR3 is TGTGCCAGCAGCTTGGCAGGACTAGCGGGGTCCGAGCAGTACTTC.

The chain carries TRBV19 and TRBJ1-1, with 7 bases identical to TRBD1. J was trimmed by 5 bases and V by 5 bases; bases with no gene match: 5. The CDR3 runs to 13 residues. Germline V lookup: CDR1 LNHDA, CDR2 SQIVND (reference sequence). The CDR3 DNA is TGTGCCAGTAGTCCAGGGGGAACAACTGAAGCTTTCTTT. Translation gives CASSPGGTTEAFF.

Note on this clone: At the DNA level, this CDR3 is encoded by other sequences in the same sample as well. This chain joins TRBV27 and TRBJ2-7, with 8 bases aligning to TRBD2. The ends lost 5 bases at V and 0 bases at J; junction bases unmatched: 6. Germline CDR1 and CDR2: MNHEY and SMNVEV (reference sequence). There are 15 residues in the CDR3. The CDR3, as DNA: TGTGCCAGCAGTCTGACTAGCGTCGGCTCCTACGAGCAGTACTTC. Its translation is CASSLTSVGSYEQYF.

This chain connects TRBV25-1 to TRBJ2-7; the match to TRBD1 covers 9 bases. This CDR3 contains 16 residues. V lost 3 bases, J lost 6 bases, and 12 bases stayed unmatched. Germline V gene sequence: CDR1 MGHDK, CDR2 SYGVNS. The CDR3 nucleotides are TGTGCCAGCAGTGAGGCCGCGGGACAGGGTTTCGGCGAGCAGTACTTC. Amino acid sequence: CASSEAAGQGFGEQYF.

The gene calls are TRBV10-3 and TRBJ2-7; D gene unclear. CDR3 length: 12 residues. V lost 5 bases and J 3 bases, leaving 8 bases between the germline ends. Looked up from germline, CDR1 is ENHRY and CDR2 is SYGVKD. The CDR3 sequence is CAISTENYEQYF. CDR3 coding DNA: TGTGCCATCAGTACAGAGAACTACGAGCAGTACTTC.

This clone showed up just a few times. DNA for the CDR3: TGTGCCAGTAGTCCCGGGCGGGGGGTGTACTACGAGCAGTACTTC. It translates to CASSPGRGVYYEQYF. The chain employs TRBV19 and TRBJ2-7; 8 bases align to TRBD2. The CDR3 length is 15 residues. With 5 bases clipped from V and 3 bases from J, the junction kept 9 bases outside the gene matches. CDR1 is LNHDA and CDR2 is SQIVND in the germline V gene (reference sequence).

J is TRBJ1-1 and V is TRBV19; D remains ambiguous. CDR1 and CDR2 (germline): LNHDA, SQIVND (reference sequence). Trimming took off 0 bases at V and 4 bases at J, with 12 bases between the two ends. The CDR3 is 15 amino acids. CDR3 residues: CASSIEVGRGTEAFF. DNA of the CDR3: TGTGCCAGTAGTATAGAGGTAGGCCGGGGCACTGAAGCTTTCTTT.

This clone was seen just once. The chain links TRBV10-2 to TRBJ2-3, with D hard to call. The CDR3 sequence is 13 residues long. Germline CDR1 WSHSY, CDR2 SAAADI. V was shortened by 0 bases and J by 3 bases, with 4 bases between the two germline ends. CDR3: CASSESRTDTQYF. In DNA form, the CDR3 reads TGCGCCAGCAGTGAGTCTCGGACAGATACGCAGTATTTT.

The V and J genes are TRBV19 and TRBJ1-4; the D is unclear. Germline lookup yields CDR1 LNHDA and CDR2 SQIVND (reference sequence). The V end lost 11 bases, the J end lost 8 bases, and 12 bases lay between the germline ends. CDR3 length: 11 residues. For the CDR3, the DNA is TGTGCCGCCGCGGATGGGGAAAAACTGTTTTTT. Translation: CAAADGEKLFF.

This chain joins TRBV2 and TRBJ2-2, with 7 bases matching TRBD2. Germline V gene data show CDR1 as SNHLY and CDR2 as FYNNEI. The CDR3 is 16 residues long. The junction had 10 bases not matched to a gene; V was cut back by 4 bases and J by 5 bases. The chain's CDR3 is CASSAVVGGKTGELFF. The CDR3 bases are TGTGCCAGCAGTGCCGTCGTGGGAGGGAAGACCGGGGAGCTGTTTTTT.

This CDR3 is CASSPPGRGGSEQFF. The CDR3 DNA reads TGTGCCAGCAGCCCACCCGGGCGGGGGGGGAGTGAGCAGTTCTTC. The chain uses TRBV5-4 and TRBJ2-1; 9 nucleotides line up with TRBD2. Germline lookup yields CDR1 SGHNT and CDR2 YYREEE (reference sequence). The CDR3 runs 15 residues. The junction had 11 bases not matched to a gene; V was cut back by 4 bases and J by 9 bases.

The V gene is TRBV2, the J gene TRBJ1-6; TRBD1 matches 7 bases. Germline CDR1 SNHLY, CDR2 FYNNEI. V dropped 9 bases and J dropped 6; count of bases not matched to a gene: 5. The CDR3 spans 13 residues. CDR3 residues: CASTGDFNSPLHF. In nucleotides, the CDR3 is TGTGCCAGTACAGGGGATTTTAATTCACCCCTCCACTTT.